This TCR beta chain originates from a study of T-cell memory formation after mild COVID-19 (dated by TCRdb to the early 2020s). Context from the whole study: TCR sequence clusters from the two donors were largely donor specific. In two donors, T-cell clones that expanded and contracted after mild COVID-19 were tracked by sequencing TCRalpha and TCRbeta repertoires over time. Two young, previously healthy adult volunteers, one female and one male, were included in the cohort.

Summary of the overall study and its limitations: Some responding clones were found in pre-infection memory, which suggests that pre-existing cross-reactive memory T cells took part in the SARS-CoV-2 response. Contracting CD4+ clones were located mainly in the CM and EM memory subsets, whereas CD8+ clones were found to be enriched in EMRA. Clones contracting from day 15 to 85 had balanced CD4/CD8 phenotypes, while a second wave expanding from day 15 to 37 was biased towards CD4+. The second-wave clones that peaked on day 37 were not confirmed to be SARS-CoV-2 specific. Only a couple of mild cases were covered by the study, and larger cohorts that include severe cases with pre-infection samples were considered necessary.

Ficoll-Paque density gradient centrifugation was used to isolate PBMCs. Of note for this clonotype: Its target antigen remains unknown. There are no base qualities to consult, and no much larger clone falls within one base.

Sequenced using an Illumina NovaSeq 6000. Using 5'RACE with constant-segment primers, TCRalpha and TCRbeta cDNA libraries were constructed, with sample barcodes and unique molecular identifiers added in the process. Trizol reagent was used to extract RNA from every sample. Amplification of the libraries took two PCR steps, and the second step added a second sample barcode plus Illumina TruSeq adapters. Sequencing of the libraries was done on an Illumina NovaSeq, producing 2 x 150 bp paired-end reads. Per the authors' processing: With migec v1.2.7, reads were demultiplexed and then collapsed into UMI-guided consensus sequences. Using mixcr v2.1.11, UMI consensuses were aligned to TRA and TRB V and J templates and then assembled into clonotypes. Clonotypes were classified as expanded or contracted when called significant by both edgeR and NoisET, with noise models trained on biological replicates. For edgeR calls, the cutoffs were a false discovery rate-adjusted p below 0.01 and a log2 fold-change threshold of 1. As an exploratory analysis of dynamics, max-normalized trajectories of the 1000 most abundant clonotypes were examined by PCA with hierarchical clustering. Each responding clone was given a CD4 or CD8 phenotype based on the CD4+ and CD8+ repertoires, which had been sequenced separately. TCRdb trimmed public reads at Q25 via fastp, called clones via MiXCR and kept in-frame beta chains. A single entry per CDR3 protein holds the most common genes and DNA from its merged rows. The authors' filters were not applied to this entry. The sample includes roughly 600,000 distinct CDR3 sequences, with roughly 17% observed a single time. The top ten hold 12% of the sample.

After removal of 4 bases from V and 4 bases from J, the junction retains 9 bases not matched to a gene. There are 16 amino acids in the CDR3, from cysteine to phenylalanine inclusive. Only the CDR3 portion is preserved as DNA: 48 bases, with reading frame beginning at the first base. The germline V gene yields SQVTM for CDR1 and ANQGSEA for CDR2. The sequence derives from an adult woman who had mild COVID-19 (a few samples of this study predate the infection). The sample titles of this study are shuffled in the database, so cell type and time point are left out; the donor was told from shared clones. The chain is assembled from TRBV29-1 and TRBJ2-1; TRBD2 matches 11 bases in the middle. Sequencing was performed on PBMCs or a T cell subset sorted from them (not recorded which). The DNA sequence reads TGCAGCGTTGGGGGACTAGCGGAAACCTCATACAATGAGCAGTTCTTC. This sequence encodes CSVGGLAETSYNEQFF.